This TCR beta chain was documented in a study of cytomegalovirus exposure and HLA in healthy donors. Overall study results and limits: Using a false discovery rate of 0.05, a later analysis showed that 15,000 to 20,000 TCR beta sequences were associated with HLA alleles. Near-uniform donor sequencing depth was presumed by presence/absence analyses. Earlier analysis yielded a pattern in which most TCR beta V segments were productive about 87% or about 30% of the time.

V was clipped by 5 bases and J by 2 bases; unmatched bases: 4. Germline CDR1 SEHNR, CDR2 FQNEAQ (reference sequence). This CDR3 spans 15 amino acids. This clone was detected a few times. Its target is not known. PCR used 60 Vbeta primers and 13 Jbeta primers. TCRdb keeps only in-frame clones here, not all; method: immunoSEQ multiplex PCR. The sample yields roughly 150,000 clones, 75% seen once. Input material: PBMCs. The chain recombines TRBV7-9 with TRBJ1-3, with TRBD1 identical over 9 bases. The sequence was obtained from a man aged 18 to 30 in good health and CMV-seropositive. As DNA, the CDR3 is TGTGCCAGCAGCGAACAGGGGGCGGCTGGAAACACCATATATTTT. Residues: CASSEQGAAGNTIYF.